This TCR beta chain was sequenced during a study of shared clonotypes between healthy human individuals. Study at large: Three plates each covered CD4 naive and memory; CD8 naive two, CD8 memory one. Study results and limitations: Researchers found naive subsets generally carried larger estimated richness than memory subsets. Sampling was confined to blood; repertoires within tissues likely differ.

Deep-level running was used for the assay. Assay used: immunoSEQ multiplex PCR; TCRdb lists only in-frame clones, some missing. Of about 2.4 million clones in the sample, approximately 92% were seen once. This clone was picked up one time. Its antigen is not identified. The sequencing input was naive CD4+ T cells sorted from blood. The sample's subset: CD45RA+ positively selected. The receptor was isolated from a young man in good health.

CDR3 sequence (DNA): TGTGCCAGCTCCCCCACGGCAGGCCAAGAGACCCAGTACTTC. Protein sequence: CASSPTAGQETQYF. This rearrangement joins TRBV18 to TRBJ2-5; D unresolved. Germline assignment: CDR1 KGHSH and CDR2 LQKENI. The CDR3 is made up of 14 amino acids. V lost 6 bases, J lost 1 base, and 12 bases lay in between. The complete variable domain, with remaining parts taken from reference TRBV18 and TRBJ2-5, reads NAGVMQNPRHLVRRRGQEARLRCSPMKGHSHVYWYRQLPEEGLKFMVYLQKENIIDESGMPKERFSAEFPKEGPSILRIQQVVRGDSAAYFCASSPTAGQETQYFGPGTRLLVL.